The present TCR beta chain was sequenced within a study of blood T cell repertoires in COVID-19. The CDR3 is 15 amino acids. Germline values: CDR1 MGHRA, CDR2 YSYEKL. V was trimmed by 4 bases and J by 5 bases, leaving 18 bases between them. Enrollees, about 18 to 89 years old, lived in about two dozen US areas. Sequenced by immunoSEQ multiplex PCR; TCRdb stores in-frame clones only, minus some. The sample includes hundreds of thousands of clones, 80% of them seen just once. What was sequenced was PBMCs or T cells enriched from blood (not recorded which). The clonotype comes from a woman in her thirties or forties with acute COVID-19. The chain combines TRBV4-1 with TRBJ2-7, with a tentative D call TRBD1 (5 bases). The CDR3 sequence: CASSPFLRGAHEQYF. CDR3 DNA: TGCGCCAGCAGCCCTTTCTTAAGGGGCGCCCACGAGCAGTACTTC.